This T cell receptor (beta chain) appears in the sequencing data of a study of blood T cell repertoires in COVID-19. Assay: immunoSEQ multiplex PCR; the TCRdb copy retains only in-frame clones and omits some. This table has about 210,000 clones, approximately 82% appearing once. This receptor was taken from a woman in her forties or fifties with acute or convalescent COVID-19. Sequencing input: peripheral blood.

The CDR3 bases are TGTGCCAGCAGCTTAAGCGGGACAGGAGGCACTGAAGCTTTCTTT. Its protein is CASSLSGTGGTEAFF. The V gene is TRBV5-4, the J gene TRBJ1-1; 8 positions agree with TRBD1. Trimming took 2 bases from V and 4 from J; bases not matched to a gene: 7. Germline values: CDR1 SGHNT, CDR2 YYREEE (reference sequence). The CDR3 extends over 15 amino acids.